This entry is about one T cell receptor (beta chain). The antigen it binds to is not known. Base qualities were left out, and no much larger clone turns up one base away. At the junction V is shortened by 4 bases and J by 9 bases, with 16 bases in between. The CDR3 has 14 amino acids, counting the end cysteine and phenylalanine. Only CDR3 DNA is held: 42 bases, read in frame from base 1. CDR1 MNHEY and CDR2 SVGAGI were looked up in the germline V gene. These data are taken from a study of blood T cells in healthy people across ages (dated by TCRdb to between 2014 and 2017). Background for the entire study: In model experiments, roughly one uniquely barcoded TCR beta cDNA molecule per two T cells was captured by template switching. The donors were split into four age groups: young (average around 15 years), middle-aged (over 35), aged (approximately 60) and long-lived (approximately 80). To avoid experimental bias, donors of different ages were spread randomly across the sequencing lanes. The study measured age-related changes in TCR beta repertoire diversity using deep sequencing normalized with unique cDNA molecular identifiers. The study analyzed two additional independent replicas of 1 million unique cDNA reads from the same blood draw for two donors, one aged 18 to 30 and one aged 80 or older. What the research found in general, with its limitations: Estimates of total diversity based on one million sequenced T cells were regarded as lower bounds and as underestimates. Donor CMV infection status was unknown, potentially confounding age-related changes in expanded clonotypes. Compared with the aged group, more naive CD4+ T cells, fewer expanded clones and increased TCR diversity were shown by the long-lived group, suggesting age selection. Observed TCR beta diversity per million T cells fell roughly linearly with age, and a significant reduction was already apparent by age around 36. Because profiling used bulk unsorted PBMCs, naive and antigen-experienced compartments could not be compared conclusively. A strong correlation was found between observed TCR beta diversity and the percentage of naive T cells measured by flow cytometry.

The library was built by means of 5' RACE. The listed sequencing device is Illumina HiSeq 2500. A second PCR of roughly 7 to 12 cycles was run with a J-beta primer mix and a sample-barcoded 5' primer. A template-switch 5' adaptor carrying 12 random nucleotides introduced a unique molecular identifier onto each TCR beta cDNA molecule. Each sample yielded at least 2.5 million CDR3-containing paired-end reads. First-strand cDNA was synthesized from all RNA with the Mint cDNA synthesis kit, primed by a TRBC-specific oligonucleotide. Following uracil-DNA glycosylase treatment, a first 18-cycle PCR with universal primers M1SS and BC2_uni_R was performed on all cDNA. On the study's bioinformatics: For normalization, 1 million high-quality reads, each with a distinct molecular identifier, were randomly selected from each sample. Instead of being binned into consensus sequences, reads with shared molecular identifiers were discarded. MiTCR, with a Q25 quality threshold and the strictest error-elimination algorithm, was used for CDR3 identification, clonotype clustering and error correction. A nonparametric unseen species model with Euler transformation was used to estimate lower-bound total TCR beta diversity. Starting from the raw public reads, TCRdb applied fastp trimming at Q25, assembled clones with MiXCR and retained in-frame beta chains. Every distinct CDR3 protein forms one entry, paired with its most common genes and DNA. Clone size and V and J calls follow TCRdb, not the original study. Within this sample are 600,000 to 650,000 distinct CDR3 sequences, with about 53% of them counted one time only. The ten largest clones capture over 30% of the sample.

Donors were a few dozen systemically healthy Caucasian individuals from Russia aged 6 to 90 years. Each donor gave roughly 9 milliliters of peripheral blood, drawn into EDTA-treated Vacutainer tubes. Ficoll-Paque density-gradient centrifugation was used to isolate PBMCs, with at least 6 million obtained per sample. Total RNA was extracted from PBMCs with Trizol reagent, with at least 6 micrograms obtained per sample. Naive CD45RAhigh/CD27high T cell percentages were measured by flow cytometry on a PBMC aliquot from every donor. Recombination linked TRBV6-5 to TRBJ2-1, with no reliable assignment of the D segment. What was sequenced was blood. This sequence was found in a man in his fifties or sixties in good health. The CDR3 protein sequence reads: CASSFGRAWGEQFF. Here is the DNA: TGTGCCAGCAGTTTTGGACGGGCTTGGGGTGAGCAGTTCTTC.